Each of the 26 T cell receptor beta chains below was sequenced from the same sample in a study of blood T cell repertoires in COVID-19 (dated by TCRdb to the early 2020s). Library preparation employed the immunoSEQ multiplex PCR assay. TCRdb re-hosts the immuneACCESS table, in-frame sequences only. Its copies lack some clones; in the studies checked, an unresolved V gene accounts for under half of them, and the cause for the rest is not known. Across this sample there are over 55,000 clones, with over 75% seen only once. Approximately 4.7% of the sample is held by the ten biggest clonotypes. The sample comprised peripheral blood. The receptor set was obtained from a human donor in a cohort sampled during active COVID-19.

The chain's CDR3 is CASSPPSGSGEQFF. The DNA of the CDR3 is TGTGCCAGCAGTCCCCCTAGCGGGAGTGGTGAGCAGTTCTTC. This chain joins TRBV11-2 and TRBJ2-1; 10 bases align to TRBD2. Germline CDR1 is SGHAT and CDR2 is FQNNGV. J gave up 9 bases and V 6 bases, and 8 bases lay outside the gene matches. The CDR3 consists of 14 residues. The full variable domain, with the rest looked up from reference TRBV11-2 and TRBJ2-1, is EAGVAQSPRYKIIEKRQSVAFWCNPISGHATLYWYQQILGQGPKLLIQFQNNGVVDDSQLPKDRFSAERLKGVDSTLKIQPAKLEDSAVYLCASSPPSGSGEQFFGPGTRLTVL.

The sample holds one count of this clone. The chain couples TRBV7-8 to TRBJ2-2; perhaps TRBD2 as D (5 bases). Trimming took off 1 base at V and 3 bases at J, with 9 bases between the two ends. Germline V gene sequence: CDR1 SGHVS, CDR2 FQNEAQ. The CDR3 extends over 15 amino acids. CDR3 sequence (DNA): TGTGCCAGCAGCTTAGATGGGCGGGACACCGGGGAGCTGTTTTTT. This sequence encodes CASSLDGRDTGELFF.

This chain connects TRBV18 to TRBJ2-3, with unresolved D. Germline V lookup: CDR1 KGHSH, CDR2 LQKENI. Trimming shortened V by 3 bases and J by 5 bases, and 3 bases separated the two germline ends. This CDR3 is built from 11 residues. The CDR3: CASSPVDTQYF. As DNA, the CDR3 is TGTGCCAGCTCACCCGTAGATACGCAGTATTTT.

V usage is TRBV29-1 and J usage is TRBJ2-2; TRBD1 aligns across 8 bases. The junction had 6 bases not matched to a gene; V was cut back by 6 bases and J by 6 bases. CDR1 and CDR2 (germline): SQVTM, ANQGSEA. The CDR3 runs to 13 residues. The CDR3 nucleotides read TGCAGCGTGGAATTACAGGGGGCCGGGGAGCTGTTTTTT. This codes for CSVELQGAGELFF.

Comment on this clone: Its ends do not fully match the called genes, so a read error is possible. The V gene is TRBV13, the J gene TRBJ2-3; TRBD2 agrees at 13 bases. This CDR3 is 17 amino acids long. Per the germline V gene, CDR1 is PRHDT and CDR2 is FYEKMQ (reference sequence). CDR3 nucleotide sequence: TGTGCCGGCAGCTGGTCGACTAGCGGGAGGAGGACAGATACGCAGTATTTT. It specifies CAGSWSTSGRRTDTQYF.

J is TRBJ2-7 and V is TRBV7-6; the D gene is possibly TRBD1 (6 bases). The CDR3 length is 15 residues. V was clipped by 1 base and J by 0 bases, with 10 bases between them. Germline V gene sequence: CDR1 SGHVS, CDR2 FNYEAQ. The CDR3 DNA is TGTGCCAGCAGCTTAGGGCAGGGGCCCTCCTACGAGCAGTACTTC. Residues: CASSLGQGPSYEQYF.

V is TRBV5-1 and J is TRBJ1-1, with TRBD1 as a possible D gene (6 bases). Trimming took off 3 bases at V and 1 base at J, with 13 bases between the two ends. This CDR3 is 15 amino acids long. Per germline, CDR1 SGHRS and CDR2 YFSETQ. In DNA form, the CDR3 reads TGCGCCAGCAGCTCGAGACCGGACAGGAACACTGAAGCTTTCTTT. Its translation is CASSSRPDRNTEAFF.

The V and J genes are TRBV19 and TRBJ2-1, with 12 bases matching TRBD1. Germline values: CDR1 LNHDA, CDR2 SQIVND (reference sequence). J was trimmed by 7 bases and V by 5 bases; bases with no gene match: 6. The CDR3 consists of 15 residues. The CDR3 DNA sequence: TGTGCCAGTAGTGCCCGGGACAGGGGGCTGAATGAGCAGTTCTTC. This translates into CASSARDRGLNEQFF.

V usage is TRBV10-1 and J usage is TRBJ2-2, with 12 bases lining up with TRBD1. Germline V CDR1 and CDR2: WNHNN, SYGVQD (reference sequence). After removal of 8 bases from V and 5 bases from J, the junction contained 6 bases not matched to a gene. This CDR3 has 15 amino acids. This CDR3 reads CASGGTGGKTGELFF. The CDR3 region has the DNA TGCGCCAGCGGGGGGACAGGGGGCAAGACCGGGGAGCTGTTTTTT.

Here the CDR3 reads CASSPPGQNNSPLHF. The CDR3 DNA follows: TGTGCCAGCAGCCCTCCGGGACAGAACAATTCACCCCTCCACTTT. This chain uses TRBV3-1 (or the pseudogene TRBV3-2) with TRBJ1-6; 7 bases fit TRBD1. V shed 4 bases, J shed 7 bases, and the junction held 7 bases outside the gene matches. The germline gives CDR1 LGHDT, CDR2 YNNKEL (reference sequence). CDR3 size: 15 residues.

V is TRBV7-9 and J is TRBJ2-5; TRBD2 aligns across 12 bases. Per germline, CDR1 SEHNR and CDR2 FQNEAQ (reference sequence). The CDR3 runs 16 residues. Trimming cost V 3 bases and J 5 bases; bases outside gene matches: 7. This chain's CDR3 is CASSFPSGGAGETQYF. The CDR3 DNA is TGTGCCAGCAGCTTCCCTAGCGGGGGGGCCGGGGAGACCCAGTACTTC. The whole variable domain, remainder taken from reference TRBV7-9 and TRBJ2-5, is DTGVSQNPRHKITKRGQNVTFRCDPISEHNRLYWYRQTLGQGPEFLTYFQNEAQLEKSRLLSDRFSAERPKGSFSTLEIQRTEQGDSAMYLCASSFPSGGAGETQYFGPGTRLLVL.

The chain employs TRBV10-1 and TRBJ2-7; TRBD1 aligns across 9 bases. The trim removed 4 bases at V and 1 base at J, leaving 5 bases unmatched. Germline lookup yields CDR1 WNHNN and CDR2 SYGVQD (reference sequence). The length of the CDR3 is 15 residues. DNA for the CDR3: TGCGCCAGCAGTGGCACAGGGGGCTTTTCCTACGAGCAGTACTTC. Residues: CASSGTGGFSYEQYF.

The J gene is TRBJ2-1, the V gene TRBV28; 7 nucleotides agree with TRBD2. The germline V gene has CDR1 MDHEN and CDR2 SYDVKM. This CDR3 has 15 residues. With 6 bases clipped from V and 4 bases from J, the junction kept 9 bases outside the gene matches. The CDR3 reads CASRNFGGLYNEQFF. The CDR3 DNA reads as TGTGCCAGCAGGAACTTCGGGGGGTTGTACAATGAGCAGTTCTTC.

This clone was counted a few times. This chain uses TRBV5-5 with TRBJ1-1, with D hard to call. The germline V gene encodes CDR1 SGHKS and CDR2 YYEKEE (reference sequence). The CDR3 loop spans 13 amino acids. Trimming cost V 1 base and J 1 base, with 5 bases left between them. CDR3 nucleotides: TGTGCCAGCAGCTTGCAGGCGAACACTGAAGCTTTCTTT. It codes for CASSLQANTEAFF.

The V call is TRBV5-4, the J call TRBJ1-1; 9 nucleotides agree with TRBD1. The germline V gene encodes CDR1 SGHNT and CDR2 YYREEE (reference sequence). The CDR3 extends over 16 amino acids. V gave up 2 bases and J gave up 5 bases; unmatched junction bases: 10. The CDR3 nucleotides are TGTGCCAGCAGCTTAAATGGGGGACAGGGACAGACTGAAGCTTTCTTT. The encoded protein is CASSLNGGQGQTEAFF.

V is TRBV10-3 and J is TRBJ1-1, with D hard to call. Germline values: CDR1 ENHRY, CDR2 SYGVKD. V was cut by 0 bases and J by 4 bases, with 3 bases left in between. The CDR3 runs to 12 residues. Written as DNA, the CDR3 is TGTGCCATCAGTGAGTCTATCACTGAAGCTTTCTTT. This codes for CAISESITEAFF.

The chain couples TRBV5-6 to TRBJ1-2; D unclear. Germline V gives CDR1 SGHDT, CDR2 YYEEEE. Trimming stripped 0 bases from V and 1 base from J, with 7 bases between. The length of the CDR3 is 14 residues. DNA of the CDR3: TGTGCCAGCAGCTTGGGCTTCAGTAACTATGGCTACACCTTC. It translates to CASSLGFSNYGYTF.

The rearrangement links TRBV7-2 to TRBJ2-1; perhaps TRBD2 as D (6 bases). CDR1 is SGHTA and CDR2 is FQGNSA in the germline V gene. The CDR3 covers 13 residues. V was pared by 5 bases and J by 5 bases, with 10 bases between. The CDR3 bases are TGTGCCAGCAGCAATAGCGGAAACAATGAGCAGTTCTTC. Translated: CASSNSGNNEQFF.

The rearrangement links TRBV6-5 to TRBJ2-7; TRBD1 matches 11 bases. Germline lookup yields CDR1 MNHEY and CDR2 SVGAGI. V lost 4 bases to trimming and J lost 7 bases; unmatched junction nucleotides: 6. The CDR3 covers 14 residues. The CDR3 sequence: CASSWTGGPREQYF. DNA of the CDR3: TGTGCCAGCAGTTGGACAGGGGGCCCTAGGGAGCAGTACTTC.

The V and J genes are TRBV5-6 and TRBJ2-5; the D gene is possibly TRBD2 (5 bases). The CDR3 runs 17 residues. V was trimmed by 5 bases and J by 1 base, leaving 21 bases between them. Germline values: CDR1 SGHDT, CDR2 YYEEEE. The CDR3 nucleotides are TGTGCCAGCAGATCTGGACGGGTCGGGATCGTCCAAGAGACCCAGTACTTC. The encoded protein is CASRSGRVGIVQETQYF.

The V call is TRBV7-2, the J call TRBJ2-3; 10 nucleotides agree with TRBD1. This CDR3 spans 15 amino acids. Germline-derived CDR1 and CDR2 are SGHTA and FQGNSA. The junction had 4 bases not matched to a gene; V was cut back by 2 bases and J by 5 bases. The CDR3: CASSLRQGARDTQYF. The DNA of the CDR3 is TGTGCCAGCAGCTTACGACAGGGGGCGCGAGATACGCAGTATTTT.

The J gene is TRBJ2-3, the V gene TRBV27; 12 bases match TRBD1. Looked up from germline, CDR1 is MNHEY and CDR2 is SMNVEV (reference sequence). With 8 bases clipped from V and 6 bases from J, the junction kept 9 bases outside the gene matches. The CDR3 runs 15 residues. CDR3 bases: TGTGCCAGCTGTGCCGGGACAGGGGGCTTCGATACGCAGTATTTT. It yields the protein CASCAGTGGFDTQYF.

The chain uses TRBV6-6 and TRBJ1-5; tentative D call: TRBD1 (6 bases). Trimming shortened V by 10 bases and J by 4 bases, and 11 bases separated the two germline ends. This CDR3 is built from 12 residues. Germline CDR1 and CDR2: MNHNY and SVGAGI (reference sequence). Here the CDR3 DNA reads TGTGCCACATCAGGGGCAAATCAGCCCCAGCATTTT. Amino acid sequence: CATSGANQPQHF.

V and J are TRBV19 and TRBJ1-2; 8 bases are shared with TRBD1. From germline, CDR1 is LNHDA and CDR2 SQIVND (reference sequence). The V and J ends lost 6 bases and 4 bases, in that order; junction bases with no gene match: 7. This CDR3 region has 14 residues. CDR3 protein: CASRSETGVYGYTF. The CDR3 coding sequence is TGTGCCAGTAGGTCCGAGACAGGGGTCTATGGCTACACCTTC.

This clone appeared once. J is TRBJ2-7 and V is TRBV5-1, with D perhaps TRBD2 (5 bases). CDR3 size: 16 residues. Per the germline V gene, CDR1 is SGHRS and CDR2 is YFSETQ. V was clipped by 0 bases and J by 0 bases, with 13 bases between them. DNA of the CDR3: TGCGCCAGCAGCTTGGCCTATCAGCGGAGCTCCTACGAGCAGTACTTC. Its translation: CASSLAYQRSSYEQYF.

The chain carries TRBV5-5 and TRBJ2-5, with D perhaps matching TRBD1 (7 bases). V dropped 4 bases and J dropped 2 bases, with 12 bases sitting between them. The CDR3 loop spans 14 amino acids. Germline V lookup: CDR1 SGHKS, CDR2 YYEKEE (reference sequence). The CDR3: CASSAGTEQETQYF. CDR3 DNA sequence: TGTGCCAGCAGCGCGGGGACAGAACAAGAGACCCAGTACTTC.